One and the same sample provided the 10 T cell receptor beta chains below, sequenced in a study of T cells in Graves' hyperthyroidism and ophthalmopathy (dated by TCRdb to the late 2010s). The library relied on multiplex PCR. Instrument used: Illumina HiSeq 2000. TCR beta CDR3 regions were amplified from RNA transcripts. For the first round of RT-PCR on the TCR CDR3, the HTBI primer set was used together with the Qiagen OneStep RT-PCR kit. TCRdb passed the public sequencing reads through fastp at Q25 and MiXCR, retaining productive beta sequences. When rows share a CDR3 protein, they turn into one entry using the most common DNA and genes. The sample table shows about 610,000 distinct CDR3 sequences, and 14% to 15% are seen once. Of the sample, approximately 4.3% is held by the ten largest clones. Source material: blood. The receptors come from a middle-aged woman with Graves' ophthalmopathy.

The rearrangement joins TRBV19 to TRBJ2-1; 14 positions match TRBD2. Unmatched junction bases numbered 13, after V lost 4 bases and J lost 8 bases. This CDR3 has 18 amino acids. CDR1 LNHDA and CDR2 SQIVND come from the germline V gene (reference sequence). The CDR3 DNA reads TGTGCCAGTAGTAAGACAACCTGGACTAGCGGGAGGACGTATGAGCAGTTCTTC. Protein sequence: CASSKTTWTSGRTYEQFF.

The sample holds many counts of this clonotype. The rearrangement links TRBV6-2 or TRBV6-3 to TRBJ1-2; a possible D gene is TRBD1 (5 bases). Germline values: CDR1 MNHEY, CDR2 SVGEGT. V dropped 2 bases and J dropped 0 bases, with 13 bases sitting between them. The CDR3 covers 16 residues. Written as DNA, the CDR3 is TGTGCCAGCAGTTACGACAGACTCGTAGCTAACTATGGCTACACCTTC. It specifies CASSYDRLVANYGYTF.

The J gene is TRBJ2-7, the V gene TRBV11-2; the match to TRBD1 covers 7 bases. V was clipped by 8 bases and J by 2 bases; unmatched bases: 9. Looked up from germline, CDR1 is SGHAT and CDR2 is FQNNGV. CDR3 length: 14 amino acids. For the CDR3, the DNA is TGTGCCAGCCAAAAGCCAGGGGGTACCTACGAGCAGTACTTC. Amino acids: CASQKPGGTYEQYF. The full variable domain, rest sourced from reference TRBV11-2 and TRBJ2-7, is EAGVAQSPRYKIIEKRQSVAFWCNPISGHATLYWYQQILGQGPKLLIQFQNNGVVDDSQLPKDRFSAERLKGVDSTLKIQPAKLEDSAVYLCASQKPGGTYEQYFGPGTRLTVT.

The V and J genes are TRBV24-1 and TRBJ1-1; D uncertain. Germline-derived CDR1 and CDR2 are KGHDR and SFDVKD. This CDR3 spans 11 amino acids. The V gene lost 6 bases and the J gene lost 9 bases, with 10 bases spanning the gap. The chain's CDR3 is CATSLGTQAFF. The CDR3, as DNA: TGTGCCACCAGTCTGGGCACACAAGCTTTCTTT.

At least ten counts were recorded for this clonotype. This chain joins TRBV19 and TRBJ1-1, with D unresolved. The CDR3 length is 13 residues. Germline V lookup: CDR1 LNHDA, CDR2 SQIVND (reference sequence). Trimming left V 6 bases short and J 5 bases short, with 13 bases between. CDR3 sequence: CASSGFRGTEAFF. DNA of the CDR3: TGTGCCAGTAGCGGGTTCCGTGGGACTGAAGCTTTCTTT.

This clonotype has more than one count but fewer than ten. A much larger clone differs from this one at a single base, so this may be a read error. The chain employs TRBV28 and TRBJ2-5; no reliable D call. This CDR3 has 16 amino acids. Germline V lookup: CDR1 MDHEN, CDR2 SYDVKM. Trimming removed 2 bases at V and 1 base at J, with 14 bases between. CDR3 bases: TGTGCCAGCAGTTTAGGTGGGTCAGACCTCCAAGAGACCCAGTACTTC. Amino acid sequence: CASSLGGSDLQETQYF.

Ten or more counts support this clonotype. The chain uses TRBV27 and TRBJ2-7, with D tentatively TRBD2 (5 bases). V was trimmed by 6 bases and J by 1 base, leaving 13 bases between them. The CDR3 has 14 amino acids. Germline values: CDR1 MNHEY, CDR2 SMNVEV (reference sequence). The CDR3 sequence is CASRHPGISYEQYF. DNA of the CDR3: TGTGCCAGCAGACACCCCGGGATATCCTACGAGCAGTACTTC.

Many counts were recorded for this clonotype. The genes are TRBV28 and TRBJ2-7, with 7 bases aligning to TRBD1. The ends lost 3 bases at V and 3 bases at J; junction bases unmatched: 11. CDR1 and CDR2 (germline): MDHEN, SYDVKM. The CDR3 is made up of 16 amino acids. Written as DNA, the CDR3 is TGTGCCAGCAGTTTTACCCCGGGACAGTTCCTCTACGAGCAGTACTTC. Protein: CASSFTPGQFLYEQYF. Complete variable domain (other parts from reference TRBV28 and TRBJ2-7): DVKVTQSSRYLVKRTGEKVFLECVQDMDHENMFWYRQDPGLGLRLIYFSYDVKMKEKGDIPEGYSVSREKKERFSLILESASTNQTSMYLCASSFTPGQFLYEQYFGPGTRLTVT.

Worth noting for this clonotype: One end of the junction varies from germline; a read error may be responsible. The rearrangement uses TRBV15 and TRBJ2-7; D tentatively fits TRBD1 or TRBD2 (5 bases each). Germline values: CDR1 LNHNV, CDR2 YYDKDF (reference sequence). The CDR3 has 16 amino acids. CDR3 in amino acids: CATSGDGGTLSYEQYF. The CDR3 nucleotides are TGTGCCACCAGCGGAGATGGTGGGACGCTCTCCTACGAGCAGTACTTC.

This clonotype was recorded at least ten times. V and J are TRBV10-2 and TRBJ1-1, with D possibly matching TRBD1 (5 bases). The V end lost 7 bases, the J end lost 0 bases, and 9 bases lay between the germline ends. The CDR3 loop spans 13 amino acids. CDR1 is WSHSY and CDR2 is SAAADI in the germline V gene. The CDR3: CASKGTMNTEAFF. The CDR3 region has the DNA TGCGCCAGCAAGGGGACGATGAACACTGAAGCTTTCTTT.